This TCR beta chain was sequenced for a study of T cell responses to AZD1222 COVID-19 vaccine. Study-wide results and limits: The CD4 TCRs associated with vaccination extended across spike and predominated at 160-218 and 743-854. A mostly white British donor set with more females was recruited, and clonal diversity was possibly underestimated. Baseline serostatus was positive in only a handful of AZD1222 recipients. Repertoires were obtained solely post-peak T cell response.

Profiling relied on immunoSEQ multiplex PCR, and the TCRdb table lists in-frame clones only, not all of them. The sample has about 180,000 clones; approximately 90% are singletons. On this clone itself: Its antigen is as yet unknown.

The CDR3 totals 12 residues. V was cut by 1 base and J by 7 bases, with 8 bases left in between. In germline, CDR1 is SGHTA, CDR2 FQGNSA. This TCR was sampled from an adult in good health. Here the sequenced sample was peripheral blood, taken on day 0 of AZD1222 vaccination. The chain links TRBV7-2 to TRBJ2-7, with D tentatively TRBD2 (6 bases). CDR3 in amino acids: CASSLEGREQYF. CDR3 sequence (DNA): TGTGCCAGCAGCTTAGAGGGGAGGGAGCAGTACTTC.